The 9 T cell receptor beta chains below were found in one sample sequenced in a study of molecular identifiers for immune sequencing clone quantification. TCRdb itself ran the PCR reads through MiXCR, one entry per CDR3 protein. The sample carries roughly 100,000 distinct CDR3 sequences, around 37% recorded once. The sample consisted of naive CD8+ T cells from blood, with Jurkat cell RNA spiked in. The subset denotes: FACS-sorted CD8+CD4-CCR7+CD45RA+ naive T cells. Receptors were obtained from a human donor in good health. Some libraries in this study had Jurkat cell RNA spiked in.

J is TRBJ2-4 and V is TRBV5-1, with D unresolved. The V gene lost 1 base and the J gene lost 9 bases, with 5 bases spanning the gap. CDR1 and CDR2 from the germline V gene are SGHRS and YFSETQ. CDR3 size: 11 residues. The CDR3 DNA reads as TGCGCCAGCAGCTTGAGGAGCATTCAGTACTTC. Translated, it gives CASSLRSIQYF. Full variable domain (remainder filled in from reference TRBV5-1 and TRBJ2-4): KAGVTQTPRYLIKTRGQQVTLSCSPISGHRSVSWYQQTPGQGLQFLFEYFSETQRNKGNFPGRFSGRQFSNSRSEMNVSTLELGDSALYLCASSLRSIQYFGAGTRLSVL.

The gene calls are TRBV19 and TRBJ2-1; no clear D gene. Trimming stripped 3 bases from V and 5 bases from J, with 17 bases between. The CDR3 contains 16 residues. Germline CDR1 reads LNHDA; CDR2 reads SQIVND (reference sequence). This CDR3 is CASSIRSEYTHNEQFF. For the CDR3, the DNA is TGTGCCAGTAGTATTCGGAGCGAGTATACCCACAATGAGCAGTTCTTC.

This clonotype occurred a few times. V is TRBV19 and J is TRBJ1-1, with a weak D call TRBD1 (6 bases). Germline V gene lookup returns CDR1 LNHDA and CDR2 SQIVND (reference sequence). Trimming stripped 1 base from V and 7 bases from J, with 7 bases between. The CDR3 runs 12 residues. CDR3 nucleotides: TGTGCCAGTAGTATAGGAGGGGGTGAAGCTTTCTTT. It is translated as CASSIGGGEAFF.

Only a few counts were recorded for this clonotype. The CDR3 loop is CASSLLQQETQYF. The CDR3, as DNA: TGTGCCAGCAGCTTATTACAGCAAGAGACCCAGTACTTC. The genes are TRBV7-2 and TRBJ2-5; D is uncertain. Trimming took 2 bases from V and 2 from J, leaving 6 bases between them. The CDR3 contains 13 residues. The germline V gene encodes CDR1 SGHTA and CDR2 FQGNSA.

Comments on this clonotype: Germline and junction disagree at one end, which may indicate a read error. The CDR3 reads CATSRDLLPDTGELIF. CDR3 nucleotides: TGTGCCACCAGCAGAGATCTGCTCCCGGACACCGGGGAGCTGATTTTT. The gene calls are TRBV15 and TRBJ2-2; D may be TRBD1 or TRBD2 (5 bases each). The CDR3 is 16 residues long. Germline lookup yields CDR1 LNHNV and CDR2 YYDKDF (reference sequence).

About this clonotype: One end of the junction is discordant with germline, which a read error may explain. The chain carries TRBV10-1 and TRBJ2-3; D is perhaps TRBD1 (5 bases). Germline CDR1 and CDR2: WNHNN and SYGVQD (reference sequence). CDR3 length: 16 amino acids. The CDR3 is CASSEVVQGHTDTQNF. The CDR3 coding sequence is TGCGCCAGCAGTGAAGTTGTCCAGGGCCACACAGATACGCAGAATTTT.

This chain links TRBV9 with TRBJ2-3; D may be TRBD2 (6 bases). This CDR3 is 14 amino acids long. The V gene's germline CDR1 is SGDLS and CDR2 YYNGEE. Trimming shortened V by 6 bases and J by 3 bases, and 14 bases separated the two germline ends. The CDR3: CASIGSGPTDTQYF. The CDR3 DNA is TGTGCCAGCATCGGTAGCGGACCGACAGATACGCAGTATTTT.

The genes are TRBV6-2 or TRBV6-3 and TRBJ2-7, with D tentatively TRBD1 or TRBD2 (5 bases each). Trimming stripped 0 bases from V and 6 bases from J, with 9 bases between. There are 13 residues in the CDR3. The V gene's germline CDR1 is MNHEY and CDR2 SVGEGT. For the CDR3, the DNA is TGTGCCAGCAGTTACTCATCGGGGACCGAGCAGTACTTC. Its translation: CASSYSSGTEQYF.

This chain connects TRBV6-1 to TRBJ1-3; unclear D gene. In germline, CDR1 is MNHNS, CDR2 SASEGT. Trimming stripped 0 bases from V and 2 bases from J, with 5 bases between. The CDR3 is made up of 14 amino acids. The DNA for the CDR3 is TGTGCCAGCAGTGAAGCTGTTGCTGGAAACACCATATATTTT. This encodes CASSEAVAGNTIYF.